These 23 T cell receptor beta chains originate from one sample sequenced in a study of T-cell reconstitution after alpha-beta-depleted transplantation in children. Molecular barcoding with unique molecular identifiers was used for the TCRbeta library. One entry per CDR3 protein results from TCRdb running MiXCR on the PCR reads. The repertoire has fewer than 120,000 distinct CDR3 sequences, around 10% of them found once; the top ten carry around 8.2%. The sample was PBMCs from the stem cell graft donor, taken from the stem cell graft. The receptors derive from a human donor who donated a stem cell graft to a child with acute lymphoblastic leukemia.

This clonotype was recorded at least ten times. This chain links TRBV27 with TRBJ2-7; D unclear. CDR3 size: 14 residues. V lost 3 bases, J lost 4 bases, and 13 bases lay in between. Germline values: CDR1 MNHEY, CDR2 SMNVEV (reference sequence). CDR3 sequence: CASSFGPGSYEQYF. CDR3 in DNA: TGTGCCAGCAGTTTCGGGCCAGGTTCGTACGAGCAGTACTTC.

This clonotype has ten or more counts. This chain joins TRBV5-1 and TRBJ2-3; 12 bases are a match to TRBD2. CDR3 length: 16 amino acids. J gave up 5 bases and V 4 bases, and 8 bases lay outside the gene matches. Germline loops: CDR1 SGHRS, CDR2 YFSETQ. CDR3 residues: CASSTRTSGARDTQYF. The CDR3 nucleotides are TGCGCCAGCAGCACCCGGACTAGCGGGGCCCGAGATACGCAGTATTTT. Drawing the rest from reference TRBV5-1 and TRBJ2-3, the complete variable domain is KAGVTQTPRYLIKTRGQQVTLSCSPISGHRSVSWYQQTPGQGLQFLFEYFSETQRNKGNFPGRFSGRQFSNSRSEMNVSTLELGDSALYLCASSTRTSGARDTQYFGPGTRLTVL.

This clonotype was seen ten or more times. This chain connects TRBV4-3 to TRBJ1-2; TRBD1 agrees at 8 bases. Germline CDR1 reads LGHNA; CDR2 reads YSLEER. V was pared by 0 bases and J by 0 bases, with 6 bases of the junction left unmatched. This CDR3 contains 17 residues. The DNA of the CDR3 is TGCGCCAGCAGCCAAGAGGACAGGGCACCTCCTAACTATGGCTACACCTTC. This translates into CASSQEDRAPPNYGYTF.

This clonotype showed up many times. V is TRBV11-1 and J is TRBJ1-5, with D unresolved. Germline V lookup: CDR1 SGHAT, CDR2 FQDESV (reference sequence). The CDR3 sequence is 13 residues long. The V end lost 5 bases, the J end lost 5 bases, and 10 bases lay between the germline ends. CDR3 region: CASSAGPYQPQHF. As DNA, the CDR3 is TGTGCCAGCAGCGCAGGCCCCTATCAGCCCCAGCATTTT.

This clonotype was counted ten times or more. The chain employs TRBV9 and TRBJ2-3, with 10 bases aligning to TRBD2. The CDR3 is made up of 18 amino acids. Germline V gene lookup returns CDR1 SGDLS and CDR2 YYNGEE. The V gene end was trimmed by 1 base and the J gene end by 0 bases; junction bases not matched to a gene: 8. CDR3 loop: CASSVTSGGASSTDTQYF. CDR3 coding DNA: TGTGCCAGCAGCGTAACCAGCGGGGGGGCCTCGAGCACAGATACGCAGTATTTT.

This clonotype was detected ten times or more. This chain uses TRBV11-3 with TRBJ2-1, with 7 bases that match TRBD2. The V and J ends lost 0 bases and 6 bases, in that order; junction bases with no gene match: 2. The CDR3 covers 14 residues. Germline-derived CDR1 and CDR2 are SGHNT and YENEEA. The CDR3 DNA follows: TGTGCCAGCAGCTTAGAAAGCGGGACCAATGAGCAGTTCTTC. Translated, it gives CASSLESGTNEQFF.

There are many counts of this clonotype. The V and J genes are TRBV12-3 or TRBV12-4 and TRBJ2-7; D is unclear. The CDR3 totals 13 residues. V was pared by 2 bases and J by 2 bases, with 7 bases between. CDR3 protein: CASSLPPTYEQYF. The CDR3 nucleotides are TGTGCCAGCAGTTTACCACCCACCTACGAGCAGTACTTC.

This clonotype was counted at least ten times. V usage is TRBV7-2 and J usage is TRBJ2-7, with a tentative D call TRBD1 (6 bases). The V gene lost 5 bases and the J gene lost 5 bases, with 16 bases spanning the gap. This CDR3 comprises 14 residues. Looked up from germline, CDR1 is SGHTA and CDR2 is FQGNSA. The CDR3 DNA follows: TGTGCCAGCAGCCCCGCCCACAGGGCACACGAGCAGTACTTC. It is translated as CASSPAHRAHEQYF.

Ten or more counts support this clonotype. The chain employs TRBV5-1 and TRBJ2-1, with TRBD1 identical over 9 bases. Germline assignment: CDR1 SGHRS and CDR2 YFSETQ. The CDR3 extends over 17 amino acids. Losses at the gene ends were 3 bases for V and 4 bases for J; bases not matched to a gene: 11. CDR3 in amino acids: CASSSGEGQGLYNEQFF. The DNA for the CDR3 is TGCGCCAGCAGCTCCGGCGAGGGACAGGGTTTATACAATGAGCAGTTCTTC.

This clonotype occurred many times. The V call is TRBV29-1, the J call TRBJ2-3, with D possibly called TRBD1 or TRBD2 (6 bases each). This CDR3 is 16 amino acids long. Per the germline V gene, CDR1 is SQVTM and CDR2 is ANQGSEA. V dropped 0 bases and J dropped 0 bases, with 13 bases sitting between them. The DNA of the CDR3 is TGCAGCGTTGAAGAGGGGGGCAGGGCCAGCACAGATACGCAGTATTTT. Translated: CSVEEGGRASTDTQYF.

This clonotype came up many times. The rearrangement joins TRBV12-3 or TRBV12-4 to TRBJ1-2; 9 bases are a match to TRBD1. This CDR3 spans 14 amino acids. Trimming cost V 5 bases and J 4 bases; bases outside gene matches: 5. This CDR3 is CASSPMTGGYGYTF. In DNA, the CDR3 is TGTGCCAGCAGTCCAATGACAGGGGGCTATGGCTACACCTTC.

This clonotype was observed at least ten times. The J gene is TRBJ1-6, the V gene TRBV20-1; 7 nucleotides align to TRBD1. The length of the CDR3 is 15 residues. Unmatched junction bases numbered 6, after V lost 0 bases and J lost 7 bases. Germline CDR1 is DFQATT and CDR2 is SNEGSKA (reference sequence). The CDR3 bases are TGCAGTGCTAGAGATGGGGGACAGAGGAATTCACCCCTCCACTTT. Translated, it gives CSARDGGQRNSPLHF.

Many counts were recorded for this clonotype. V and J are TRBV5-8 and TRBJ2-7; D is perhaps TRBD1 or TRBD2 (5 bases each). Trimming took off 7 bases at V and 4 bases at J, with 12 bases between the two ends. This CDR3 is built from 12 residues. CDR1 and CDR2 from the germline V gene are SGHTS and YDEGEE. CDR3 sequence (DNA): TGTGCCAGCCCCTCTTGGGGGTACGAGCAGTACTTC. It translates to CASPSWGYEQYF. The variable domain in full, completed from reference TRBV5-8 and TRBJ2-7, reads EAGVTQSPTHLIKTRGQQATLRCSPISGHTSVYWYQQALGLGLQFLLWYDEGEERNRGNFPPRFSGRQFPNYSSELNVNALELEDSALYLCASPSWGYEQYFGPGTRLTVT.

This clonotype occurred many times. This chain connects TRBV29-1 to TRBJ2-4, with no clear D. The V gene's germline CDR1 is SQVTM and CDR2 ANQGSEA. V was pared by 5 bases and J by 0 bases, with 5 bases between. This CDR3 region has 12 residues. The CDR3 DNA is TGCAGCGTTAACCTAGCCAAAAACATTCAGTACTTC. It yields the protein CSVNLAKNIQYF.

This clonotype was recorded many times. Here the CDR3 reads CASSELRTGSVGETQYF. In DNA form, the CDR3 reads TGTGCCAGCAGTGAACTTAGGACAGGGAGTGTTGGGGAGACCCAGTACTTC. The chain has TRBV25-1 and TRBJ2-5; TRBD1 aligns across 8 bases. The CDR3 length is 17 residues. V lost 2 bases and J lost 5; bases outside the gene matches: 13. From germline, CDR1 is MGHDK and CDR2 SYGVNS.

This clonotype has at least ten counts. The chain couples TRBV25-1 to TRBJ2-3; the D is unclear. The CDR3 spans 11 residues. V was cut by 7 bases and J by 5 bases, with 7 bases left in between. Germline lookup yields CDR1 MGHDK and CDR2 SYGVNS. CDR3: CASTYGDTQYF. The CDR3 DNA follows: TGTGCCAGCACATACGGAGATACGCAGTATTTT. Complete variable domain (other parts from reference TRBV25-1 and TRBJ2-3): EADIYQTPRYLVIGTGKKITLECSQTMGHDKMYWYQQDPGMELHLIHYSYGVNSTEKGDLSSESTVSRIRTEHFPLTLESARPSHTSQYLCASTYGDTQYFGPGTRLTVL.

This clonotype was observed at least ten times. The chain couples TRBV12-3 or TRBV12-4 to TRBJ1-1, with D perhaps TRBD1 (5 bases). The CDR3 length is 14 residues. The V and J ends lost 7 bases and 5 bases respectively, with 17 bases between them. The CDR3 loop reads CASIVAGGKTEAFF. The DNA for the CDR3 is TGTGCCAGCATCGTCGCCGGGGGGAAAACTGAAGCTTTCTTT.

This clonotype was counted many times. The rearrangement joins TRBV29-1 to TRBJ1-5, with 10 nucleotides matching TRBD1. The CDR3 length is 14 residues. Losses at the gene ends were 4 bases for V and 4 bases for J; bases not matched to a gene: 4. Germline loops: CDR1 SQVTM, CDR2 ANQGSEA. The CDR3 protein is CSVGGGQGNQPQHF. The CDR3 DNA is TGCAGCGTTGGTGGGGGACAGGGGAATCAGCCCCAGCATTTT.

This clonotype showed up many times. Written as DNA, the CDR3 is TGTGCCAGCAGGGGCCAGGGGGTTTATCAGCCCCAGCATTTT. The encoded protein is CASRGQGVYQPQHF. J is TRBJ1-5 and V is TRBV7-2; 7 positions match TRBD1. V dropped 6 bases and J dropped 5; count of bases not matched to a gene: 7. Germline-derived CDR1 and CDR2 are SGHTA and FQGNSA. The CDR3 runs 14 residues.

This clonotype was recorded a few times. The gene calls are TRBV6-2 or TRBV6-3 and TRBJ2-7, with no clear D. Trimming removed 0 bases at V and 5 bases at J, with 5 bases between. CDR3 size: 12 residues. Germline lookup yields CDR1 MNHEY and CDR2 SVGEGT. CDR3: CASSYSNHEQYF. The CDR3 nucleotides read TGTGCCAGCAGTTACTCTAACCACGAGCAGTACTTC.

This clonotype came up many times. This rearrangement joins TRBV5-1 to TRBJ2-1, with TRBD1 matching over 8 bases. CDR1 is SGHRS, CDR2 YFSETQ, per germline. There are 14 residues in the CDR3. Trimming took 3 bases from V and 5 from J; bases not matched to a gene: 4. The CDR3 DNA sequence: TGCGCCAGCAGCTCAGACAGGGGTCACAATGAGCAGTTCTTC. It encodes CASSSDRGHNEQFF. The variable domain in full, with the rest retrieved from reference TRBV5-1 and TRBJ2-1, is KAGVTQTPRYLIKTRGQQVTLSCSPISGHRSVSWYQQTPGQGLQFLFEYFSETQRNKGNFPGRFSGRQFSNSRSEMNVSTLELGDSALYLCASSSDRGHNEQFFGPGTRLTVL.

This clonotype was seen repeatedly, ten times or more. The chain recombines TRBV28 with TRBJ2-7; 8 nucleotides align to TRBD2. Germline assignment: CDR1 MDHEN and CDR2 SYDVKM. The CDR3 loop spans 15 amino acids. V trimming: 4 bases; J trimming: 4 bases; junction bases outside the gene matches: 9. The CDR3 DNA reads TGTGCCAGCAGTTCGTCCGGGACTAGTAAGTACGAGCAGTACTTC. Its translation: CASSSSGTSKYEQYF.

This clonotype was picked up a small number of times. The chain links TRBV6-2 or TRBV6-3 to TRBJ2-2; TRBD2 matches at 7 bases. V was pared by 6 bases and J by 4 bases, with 5 bases of the junction left unmatched. The length of the CDR3 is 14 residues. From germline, CDR1 is MNHEY and CDR2 SVGEGT. DNA of the CDR3: TGTGCCAGCAGACTAGCGACAGTCACCGGGGAGCTGTTTTTT. Its translation: CASRLATVTGELFF.